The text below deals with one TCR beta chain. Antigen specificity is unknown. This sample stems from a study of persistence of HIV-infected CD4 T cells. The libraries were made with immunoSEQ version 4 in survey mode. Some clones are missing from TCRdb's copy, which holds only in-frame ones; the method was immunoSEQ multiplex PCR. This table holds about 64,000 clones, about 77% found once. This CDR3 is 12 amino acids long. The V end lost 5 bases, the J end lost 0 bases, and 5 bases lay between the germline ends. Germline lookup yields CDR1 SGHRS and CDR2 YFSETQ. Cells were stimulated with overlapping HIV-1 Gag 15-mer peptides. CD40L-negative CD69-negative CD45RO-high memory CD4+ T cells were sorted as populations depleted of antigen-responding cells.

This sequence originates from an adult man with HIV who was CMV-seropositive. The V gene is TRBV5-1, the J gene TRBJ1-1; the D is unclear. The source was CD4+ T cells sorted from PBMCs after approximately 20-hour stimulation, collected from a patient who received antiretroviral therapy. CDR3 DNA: TGCGCCAGCAGTTCCATGAACACTGAAGCTTTCTTT. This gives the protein CASSSMNTEAFF. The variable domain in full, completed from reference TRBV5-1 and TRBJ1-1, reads KAGVTQTPRYLIKTRGQQVTLSCSPISGHRSVSWYQQTPGQGLQFLFEYFSETQRNKGNFPGRFSGRQFSNSRSEMNVSTLELGDSALYLCASSSMNTEAFFGQGTRLTVV.